This is a list of T cell receptor beta chains from one sample in a study of blood T cell repertoires in COVID-19. The table came from immunoSEQ multiplex PCR; TCRdb's copy has only in-frame clones and leaves some out. The data show hundreds of thousands of clones, roughly 83% seen once. Source material: peripheral blood. These receptors were taken from a woman older than 75 with COVID-19, enrolled during active disease. Both conserved end residues are part of each CDR3. D genes are given only for firm matches.

v_gene: TRBV12-3/TRBV12-4
j_gene: TRBJ1-5
len: 13
d_gene: TRBD1
CDR3nt: TGTGCCAGTGCCGGGACAGCCAATCAGCCCCAGCATTTT
CDR3aa: CASAGTANQPQHF

v_gene: TRBV5-1
j_gene: TRBJ2-1
len: 17
d_gene: -
CDR3nt: TGCGCCAGCAGCTTCAATCCTACCGAATTGGGGGGAAATGAGCAGTTCTTC
CDR3aa: CASSFNPTELGGNEQFF

v_gene: TRBV28
j_gene: TRBJ2-1
len: 17
d_gene: TRBD1
CDR3nt: TGTGCCAGCACCGGGACAGACCTCGGATTCTCCTACAATGAGCAGTTCTTC
CDR3aa: CASTGTDLGFSYNEQFF

v_gene: TRBV30
j_gene: TRBJ1-1
len: 12
d_gene: TRBD1
CDR3nt: TGTGCCTGGAACGGACAGGGCTGGAAAGCTTTCTTT
CDR3aa: CAWNGQGWKAFF

v_gene: TRBV11-2
j_gene: TRBJ1-3
len: 14
d_gene: -
CDR3nt: TGTGCCAGCAGCTTAGACCTCTCTGGAAACACCATATATTTT
CDR3aa: CASSLDLSGNTIYF

v_gene: TRBV7-6
j_gene: TRBJ1-5
len: 15
d_gene: TRBD1
CDR3nt: TGTGCCAGCAGTTCACAGGGGGGAGGCAATCAGCCCCAGCATTTT
CDR3aa: CASSSQGGGNQPQHF

v_gene: TRBV18
j_gene: TRBJ1-4
len: 14
d_gene: TRBD1
CDR3nt: TGTGCCAGCTCACCCCCGACAGGGAGGGAAAAACTGTTTTTT
CDR3aa: CASSPPTGREKLFF

v_gene: TRBV6-5
j_gene: TRBJ1-6
len: 14
d_gene: -
CDR3nt: TGTGCCAGCAGTTCGGCCCCGGGTGTTTCACCCCTCCACTTT
CDR3aa: CASSSAPGVSPLHF

v_gene: TRBV7-2
j_gene: TRBJ1-3
len: 15
d_gene: -
CDR3nt: TGTGCCAGCAGCTTAGTAACCAGCGCTGGAAACACCATATATTTT
CDR3aa: CASSLVTSAGNTIYF

v_gene: TRBV10-3
j_gene: TRBJ1-5
len: 13
d_gene: -
CDR3nt: TGTGCCATCAGGGCAGGGGACAATCAGCCCCAGCATTTT
CDR3aa: CAIRAGDNQPQHF